Below are 30 T cell receptor beta chains sequenced from a single sample in a study of PD-1 blockade in classical Hodgkin lymphoma. Each patient's relapse followed autologous stem cell transplantation, and brentuximab vedotin exposure varied. TCRdb's copy holds only in-frame clones and misses some; the assay was immunoSEQ multiplex PCR. Of about 90,000 clones in the sample, over 90% were seen once. This specimen was peripheral blood mononuclear cells (PBMCs), taken before the second cycle of nivolumab. These receptors all stem from a human donor with classical Hodgkin lymphoma.

The chain carries TRBV27 and TRBJ1-1; possible D gene TRBD1, 5 bases. V lost 3 bases, J lost 1 base, and 9 bases lay in between. CDR3 length: 14 residues. The germline CDR1 and CDR2 sequences are MNHEY and SMNVEV (reference sequence). CDR3 DNA: TGTGCCAGCAGTTTTGGAAGGGGGAACACTGAAGCTTTCTTT. Amino acid sequence: CASSFGRGNTEAFF.

This clone appeared a few times. This sequence joins TRBV19 and TRBJ1-5; 10 nucleotides match TRBD1. CDR1 LNHDA and CDR2 SQIVND come from the germline V gene (reference sequence). Trimming cost V 7 bases and J 3 bases; bases outside gene matches: 9. This CDR3 has 16 residues. The CDR3 loop reads CASTRRQGAPNQPQHF. In DNA form, the CDR3 reads TGTGCCAGTACCCGAAGACAGGGGGCCCCCAATCAGCCCCAGCATTTT.

The chain joins TRBV2 to TRBJ2-3, with 8 bases identical to TRBD2. V trimming: 3 bases; J trimming: 4 bases; junction bases outside the gene matches: 9. The V gene's germline CDR1 is SNHLY and CDR2 FYNNEI. CDR3 size: 16 residues. CDR3 loop: CASSEMGLVVSDTQYF. The CDR3 nucleotides read TGTGCCAGCAGTGAGATGGGACTAGTAGTTTCAGATACGCAGTATTTT. The full variable domain, rest sourced from reference TRBV2 and TRBJ2-3, is EPEVTQTPSHQVTQMGQEVILRCVPISNHLYFYWYRQILGQKVEFLVSFYNNEISEKSEIFDDQFSVERPDGSNFTLKIRSTKLEDSAMYFCASSEMGLVVSDTQYFGPGTRLTVL.

This chain uses TRBV27 with TRBJ2-1; TRBD2 matches 11 bases. Germline CDR1 MNHEY, CDR2 SMNVEV (reference sequence). Germline trimming cut 3 bases from V and 6 bases from J; bases unmatched to any gene: 4. The CDR3 spans 15 residues. This chain's CDR3 is CASSLRLAGLNEQFF. The CDR3 nucleotides read TGTGCCAGCAGTTTGCGACTAGCGGGGCTCAATGAGCAGTTCTTC.

This clone was counted once. Here the CDR3 DNA reads TGTGCCAGCAGTTATTCTCAGGTGTCAATTGATGAAAAACTGTTTTTT. It codes for CASSYSQVSIDEKLFF. This sequence joins TRBV6-5 and TRBJ1-4; D gene unclear. Deletions cut 3 bases from V and 6 bases from J, with 17 bases between. The CDR3 spans 16 residues. From germline, CDR1 is MNHEY and CDR2 SVGAGI.

This rearrangement joins TRBV6-1 to TRBJ2-7, with D unresolved. V gave up 3 bases and J gave up 2 bases, with 14 bases separating them. Germline lookup yields CDR1 MNHNS and CDR2 SASEGT. The CDR3 runs 15 residues. This CDR3 is CASSDQRSPTYEQYF. The CDR3 DNA is TGTGCCAGCAGTGACCAGCGTTCACCGACCTACGAGCAGTACTTC.

The chain joins TRBV12-5 to TRBJ1-3; D gene ambiguous. The V gene's germline CDR1 is LGHNT and CDR2 FRNRAP. V lost 0 bases to trimming and J lost 0 bases, with 15 bases between them. This CDR3 has 18 amino acids. The CDR3 DNA reads as TGTGCTAGTGGTTTGGTCGTACCCCTTGGATCCTCTGGAAACACCATATATTTT. This encodes CASGLVVPLGSSGNTIYF.

The CDR3 loop is CASIKGGGADTEAFF. The CDR3 DNA follows: TGTGCCAGCATCAAGGGGGGGGGCGCGGACACTGAAGCTTTCTTT. This chain links TRBV6-6 with TRBJ1-1; D is perhaps TRBD1 (6 bases). CDR1 MNHNY and CDR2 SVGAGI come from the germline V gene (reference sequence). Trimming removed 7 bases at V and 3 bases at J, with 18 bases between. This CDR3 contains 15 residues.

The V gene is TRBV30, the J gene TRBJ1-5; D may be TRBD1 (6 bases). The length of the CDR3 is 14 residues. The germline V and J ends were trimmed by 7 bases and 5 bases, with 18 bases remaining between them. Germline CDR1 is GTSNPN and CDR2 is SVGIG (reference sequence). CDR3 nucleotide sequence: TGTGCCTCCGAGTGGGGGGCAGGAGATCAGCCCCAGCATTTT. Translation gives CASEWGAGDQPQHF.

This clone occurred once. This chain links TRBV5-8 with TRBJ2-7; D is perhaps TRBD1 or TRBD2 (6 bases each). V was trimmed by 3 bases and J by 1 base, leaving 14 bases between them. Germline-derived CDR1 and CDR2 are SGHTS and YDEGEE. The CDR3 is 15 amino acids. The DNA for the CDR3 is TGTGCCAGCAGCTGGGGGGACATCGGGTCCTACGAGCAGTACTTC. As protein: CASSWGDIGSYEQYF. The full variable domain, completed using reference TRBV5-8 and TRBJ2-7, is EAGVTQSPTHLIKTRGQQATLRCSPISGHTSVYWYQQALGLGLQFLLWYDEGEERNRGNFPPRFSGRQFPNYSSELNVNALELEDSALYLCASSWGDIGSYEQYFGPGTRLTVT.

This chain connects TRBV10-1 to TRBJ2-2; TRBD1 matches 7 bases. The CDR3 contains 13 residues. V trimming: 8 bases; J trimming: 0 bases; junction bases outside the gene matches: 0. Per germline, CDR1 WNHNN and CDR2 SYGVQD (reference sequence). The CDR3 protein is CASGTANTGELFF. In DNA form, the CDR3 reads TGCGCCAGCGGGACAGCGAACACCGGGGAGCTGTTTTTT.

The chain joins TRBV4-2 to TRBJ2-1; 7 nucleotides align to TRBD2. The CDR3 contains 14 residues. Germline V gene lookup returns CDR1 LGHNA and CDR2 YNFKEQ. V was pared by 4 bases and J by 2 bases, with 2 bases of the junction left unmatched. CDR3 coding DNA: TGTGCCAGCAGCCGAGCGGGACCCTACAATGAGCAGTTCTTC. It yields the protein CASSRAGPYNEQFF.

The chain is built from TRBV29-1 and TRBJ2-3; D gene ambiguous. The CDR3 is 14 residues long. In germline, CDR1 is SQVTM, CDR2 ANQGSEA. V dropped 0 bases and J dropped 7 bases, with 14 bases sitting between them. This CDR3 reads CSVEDPMGIHTQYF. As DNA, the CDR3 is TGCAGCGTTGAAGATCCCATGGGCATTCATACGCAGTATTTT.

The table lists this clone with a count of one. The chain carries TRBV10-1 and TRBJ2-1; no definite D call. CDR1 and CDR2 (germline): WNHNN, SYGVQD (reference sequence). Trimming shortened V by 3 bases and J by 0 bases, and 12 bases separated the two germline ends. This CDR3 is built from 16 residues. The CDR3 coding sequence is TGCGCCAGCAGTGAAGTCACCCCAAGCTCCTACAATGAGCAGTTCTTC. Protein sequence: CASSEVTPSSYNEQFF.

The rearrangement links TRBV11-2 to TRBJ2-7; TRBD2 agrees at 12 bases. V lost 5 bases and J lost 7; bases outside the gene matches: 6. The CDR3 has 14 residues. Germline lookup yields CDR1 SGHAT and CDR2 FQNNGV. The CDR3 DNA follows: TGTGCCAGCAGCCCACTAGCGGGAGGTCGAGAGCAGTACTTC. The encoded protein is CASSPLAGGREQYF.

J is TRBJ1-1 and V is TRBV6-6; weak D call: TRBD1 (5 bases). This CDR3 region has 15 residues. The V and J ends lost 5 bases and 0 bases respectively, with 13 bases between them. CDR1 and CDR2 (germline): MNHNY, SVGAGI (reference sequence). The CDR3 DNA reads TGTGCCAGCAGTGCCTCAGGGAACATGAACACTGAAGCTTTCTTT. Translated, it gives CASSASGNMNTEAFF.

V is TRBV9 and J is TRBJ2-3, with D uncertain. Deletions cut 0 bases from V and 1 base from J, with 3 bases between. Per the germline V gene, CDR1 is SGDLS and CDR2 is YYNGEE. This CDR3 is built from 13 residues. The CDR3 DNA follows: TGTGCCAGCAGCGTAGAAGGCACAGATACGCAGTATTTT. Encoded protein: CASSVEGTDTQYF.

The rearrangement joins TRBV28 to TRBJ2-7; D unclear. The CDR3 has 18 residues. Trimming left V 8 bases short and J 0 bases short, with 26 bases between. The germline CDR1 and CDR2 sequences are MDHEN and SYDVKM. In DNA form, the CDR3 reads TGTGCCAGCTCAGACCCGGCTTTTAACCCATTTCCCTCCTACGAGCAGTACTTC. It yields the protein CASSDPAFNPFPSYEQYF.

This clone has just one count. The V gene is TRBV30, the J gene TRBJ2-6; 7 bases agree with TRBD1. V gave up 3 bases and J gave up 0 bases; unmatched junction bases: 14. CDR1 and CDR2 (germline): GTSNPN, SVGIG (reference sequence). The CDR3 is made up of 19 amino acids. Written as DNA, the CDR3 is TGTGCCTGGAGGAAATATGGGGGACAGAGAAACTCTGGGGCCAACGTCCTGACTTTC. Amino acid sequence: CAWRKYGGQRNSGANVLTF.

V gene TRBV6-6 combines with J gene TRBJ1-1; no definite D call. Per the germline V gene, CDR1 is MNHNY and CDR2 is SVGAGI (reference sequence). The CDR3 is made up of 14 amino acids. The V and J ends lost 2 bases and 4 bases respectively, with 11 bases between them. CDR3 protein: CASSYPKDLTEAFF. The DNA for the CDR3 is TGTGCCAGCAGTTACCCAAAGGACCTCACTGAAGCTTTCTTT.

This clone was found once. The chain carries TRBV5-4 and TRBJ1-1, with no clear D. Trimming pared 4 bases from V and 1 base from J, leaving 8 bases between. The CDR3 runs to 13 residues. Germline lookup yields CDR1 SGHNT and CDR2 YYREEE (reference sequence). The CDR3 protein is CASSREGNTEAFF. CDR3 DNA: TGTGCCAGCAGCCGGGAGGGGAACACTGAAGCTTTCTTT.

The genes are TRBV6-1 and TRBJ1-5; tentative D call: TRBD1 (5 bases). Germline V gives CDR1 MNHNS, CDR2 SASEGT. V lost 5 bases and J 3 bases, leaving 11 bases between the germline ends. This CDR3 contains 14 residues. The CDR3 reads CASSPRVDNQPQHF. In DNA form, the CDR3 reads TGTGCCAGCAGTCCCAGGGTCGACAATCAGCCCCAGCATTTT.

The genes are TRBV10-2 and TRBJ1-2; D uncertain. Germline V gene data show CDR1 as WSHSY and CDR2 as SAAADI. The CDR3 length is 12 residues. Deletions cut 6 bases from V and 1 base from J, with 6 bases between. CDR3 nucleotides: TGCGCCAGCAGAAACTTTAACTATGGCTACACCTTC. Its translation: CASRNFNYGYTF.

The V gene is TRBV6-5, the J gene TRBJ2-6; D call uncertain. Trimming pared 8 bases from V and 0 bases from J, leaving 5 bases between. The length of the CDR3 is 13 residues. Germline V gene sequence: CDR1 MNHEY, CDR2 SVGAGI. The CDR3 region is CASVSSGANVLTF. CDR3 in DNA: TGTGCCAGCGTCAGCTCTGGGGCCAACGTCCTGACTTTC.

The CDR3 here is CASMVEPSPLHF. The DNA for the CDR3 is TGTGCCAGCATGGTGGAGCCCTCACCCCTCCACTTT. The chain links TRBV2 to TRBJ1-6; no clear D gene. The germline V gene encodes CDR1 SNHLY and CDR2 FYNNEI. Deletions cut 7 bases from V and 10 bases from J, with 11 bases between. The CDR3 runs 12 residues.

The rearrangement uses TRBV11-2 and TRBJ2-7, with D possibly called TRBD1 or TRBD2 (5 bases each). Germline CDR1 reads SGHAT; CDR2 reads FQNNGV. Trimming took 2 bases from V and 7 from J, leaving 12 bases between them. The CDR3 covers 13 residues. CDR3 nucleotides: TGTGCCAGCAGCTTAATTGGGACGGGAGAGCAGTACTTC. Its protein product is CASSLIGTGEQYF.

This sequence joins TRBV6-5 and TRBJ1-1, with 10 bases matching TRBD1. V lost 6 bases, J lost 0 bases, and 4 bases stayed unmatched. In germline, CDR1 is MNHEY, CDR2 SVGAGI. The CDR3 loop spans 15 amino acids. CDR3 in DNA: TGTGCCAGCAGCCGGACAGGGGGTATGAACACTGAAGCTTTCTTT. Translated: CASSRTGGMNTEAFF.

The chain carries TRBV5-1 and TRBJ2-3; 7 positions match TRBD2. J lost 1 base, V lost 6 bases, and 14 bases had no gene match. The CDR3 extends over 17 amino acids. Germline CDR1 is SGHRS and CDR2 is YFSETQ. CDR3 amino acids: CASKEGRAFVGTDTQYF. CDR3 coding DNA: TGCGCCAGCAAAGAGGGGAGGGCTTTTGTCGGCACAGATACGCAGTATTTT.

The rearrangement joins TRBV19 to TRBJ2-7; no clear D. CDR3 length: 13 residues. Per germline, CDR1 LNHDA and CDR2 SQIVND (reference sequence). The V and J ends lost 4 bases and 2 bases respectively, with 9 bases between them. DNA for the CDR3: TGTGCCAGTAGTAGAGGATTCGCCTACGAGCAGTACTTC. Residues: CASSRGFAYEQYF. Supplemented by reference TRBV19 and TRBJ2-7, the full variable domain reads DGGITQSPKYLFRKEGQNVTLSCEQNLNHDAMYWYRQDPGQGLRLIYYSQIVNDFQKGDIAEGYSVSREKKESFPLTVTSAQKNPTAFYLCASSRGFAYEQYFGPGTRLTVT.

The V call is TRBV29-1, the J call TRBJ2-7; possibly TRBD1 for D (5 bases). Germline CDR1 reads SQVTM; CDR2 reads ANQGSEA. CDR3 length equals 17 residues. Between the trimmed V and J ends, which lost 3 bases and 0 bases, there was a span of 21 bases. The CDR3 reads CSVDIIQGAGNSYEQYF. CDR3 bases: TGCAGCGTTGACATAATACAAGGGGCAGGTAACTCCTACGAGCAGTACTTC.